A selection of T cell receptor beta chains follows, all from one sample in a study of cytomegalovirus exposure and HLA in healthy donors. Data came from immunoSEQ multiplex PCR; TCRdb stores just in-frame clones and leaves some out. The sample records fewer than 350,000 clones, about 87% being singletons. The sample taken for sequencing was PBMCs. The receptors come from a woman between 18 and 30 years old in good health and CMV-seronegative. CDR3s include the opening cysteine and the closing phenylalanine or tryptophan. D genes are given only for firm matches. Clone size is shown for a subset of rows, as once, few, many or a class of expanded clone.

size,D,V,J,DNA,CDR3
-,TRBD2,TRBV7-3,TRBJ2-3,TGTGCCAGCAGCTTAACGTATGGAGCGGGGGACCACCGAAGCACAGATACGCAGTATTTT,CASSLTYGAGDHRSTDTQYF
-,TRBD1,TRBV6-5,TRBJ1-1,TGTGCCAGCAGACCTGGACAGGGGAACACTGAAGCTTTCTTT,CASRPGQGNTEAFF
-,-,TRBV15,TRBJ2-1,TGTGCCACCAGCAGTCAGTACAATGAGCAGTTCTTC,CATSSQYNEQFF
-,-,TRBV19,TRBJ2-7,TGTGCCAGTACGGTCTCGCGCGGAGCCTACGAGCAGTACTTC,CASTVSRGAYEQYF
-,-,TRBV13,TRBJ2-2,TGTGCCAGCAGCTTAGACGAGACCGGGGAGCTGTTTTTT,CASSLDETGELFF
-,-,TRBV27,TRBJ1-1,TGTGCCAGCAGTTTAATCCCGGGGGTGAACACTGAAGCTTTCTTT,CASSLIPGVNTEAFF
-,-,TRBV7-9,TRBJ2-6,TGTGCCAGCAGCTTAGGCCTACCCTCTGGGGCCAACGTCCTGACTTTC,CASSLGLPSGANVLTF
-,-,TRBV2,TRBJ1-6,TGTGCCAGCAGTCTCCAGGGGATCAATAATTCACCCCTCCACTTT,CASSLQGINNSPLHF
-,-,TRBV7-2,TRBJ1-2,TGTGCCAGCAGCTTAGGACAGGTGGGGGGCTACACCTTC,CASSLGQVGGYTF
-,-,TRBV9,TRBJ1-6,TGTGCCAGCAGCCGGGGGGGGGATTCACCCCTCCACTTT,CASSRGGDSPLHF
-,TRBD1,TRBV7-9,TRBJ2-3,TGTTCCAGCAGCTTAGGTAGGGACAGGGGGCTGTATTTT,CSSSLGRDRGLYF
-,TRBD1,TRBV2,TRBJ2-3,TGTGCCAGCAGTGGAGTGCCCGGACAGGGGGCTAGCACAGATACGCAGTATTTT,CASSGVPGQGASTDTQYF
-,TRBD1,TRBV7-3,TRBJ1-5,TGTGCCAGCAGATTTCGGGACAGGGGGGGTAGTAGCAATCAGCCCCAGCATTTT,CASRFRDRGGSSNQPQHF
-,-,TRBV6-6,TRBJ2-3,TGTGCCAGCAGTTACTTTAGCGGCACAGATACGCAGTATTTT,CASSYFSGTDTQYF
-,-,TRBV11-1,TRBJ2-3,TGTGCCAGCAGGGCACGGGACACCTCGAATAAAACGCAGTATTTT,CASRARDTSNKTQYF
-,-,TRBV30,TRBJ2-5,TGTGCCTGGAGTGTTGCAGGGGATATAGGAGAGACCCAGTACTTC,CAWSVAGDIGETQYF
few,-,TRBV5-1,TRBJ1-4,TGCGCCAGCAGCTTGGGTGGGGCGGCTAATGAAAAACTGTTTTTT,CASSLGGAANEKLFF
-,TRBD2,TRBV4-1,TRBJ2-3,TGCGCCAGCAGCCAAGAGCTAGCGGGGGCTCTCACAGATACGCAGTATTTT,CASSQELAGALTDTQYF
-,-,TRBV15,TRBJ2-7,TGTGCCACCAGCAGAGATCTCTCAGGGGTTACCTACGAGCAGTACTTC,CATSRDLSGVTYEQYF
-,-,TRBV18,TRBJ1-1,TGTGCCAGCTCACCGGCGCCCCAGGAAGAGGGCACTGAAGCTTTCTTT,CASSPAPQEEGTEAFF
-,-,TRBV6-6,TRBJ2-1,TGTGCCAGCAGTTACTCGAATCCGGGTGAGCAGTTCTTC,CASSYSNPGEQFF
-,TRBD1,TRBV6-5,TRBJ1-5,TGTGCCAGCAGTCCGACAGGGCTGGGGTTCCAGCCCCAGCATTTT,CASSPTGLGFQPQHF
-,-,TRBV6-1,TRBJ1-5,TGTGCCAGCAGTGCCCTCGACAGACACAATCAGCCCCAGCATTTT,CASSALDRHNQPQHF
-,-,TRBV14,TRBJ1-1,TGTGCCAGCAGCCCGACGGGGGGAGTCACTGAAGCTTTCTTT,CASSPTGGVTEAFF
-,TRBD1,TRBV6-5,TRBJ2-1,TGTGCCAGCAGTTACACCGGAACAGGGGTTAGGGAGCAGTTCTTC,CASSYTGTGVREQFF
-,-,TRBV2,TRBJ1-1,TGTGCCAGCAGTAGTGGGGGGGTGAACACTGAAGCTTTCTTT,CASSSGGVNTEAFF
once,TRBD1,TRBV29-1,TRBJ2-2,TGCAGTGCCACAGGGGTGGGAGACACCGGGGAGCTGTTTTTT,CSATGVGDTGELFF
-,-,TRBV5-8,TRBJ2-3,TGTGCCAGCAGCCGTCGGGGCACAGATACGCAGTATTTT,CASSRRGTDTQYF
-,-,TRBV11-1,TRBJ2-7,TGTGCCAGCAGCTGGGGGGAAGGCGAGCAGTACTTC,CASSWGEGEQYF
-,TRBD2,TRBV19,TRBJ2-3,TGTGCCAGTAGTATTTATGTGGGGACTAGCGCCACAGATACGCAGTATTTT,CASSIYVGTSATDTQYF
-,-,TRBV19,TRBJ2-3,TGTGCCAGTAGTATGTCTACAGAATACGGGCAGTATTTT,CASSMSTEYGQYF
-,-,TRBV2,TRBJ1-2,TGTGCCAGCGTCTTGGACAGCCAGATCCTCGGCTACACCTTC,CASVLDSQILGYTF
-,-,TRBV15,TRBJ2-1,TGTGCCACCAGCCCACCAGGGGGGAATGAGCAGTTCTTC,CATSPPGGNEQFF
once,TRBD1,TRBV7-3,TRBJ2-1,TGTGCCAGCAGCCAGGGGGACCCCGCCTACAATGAGCAGTTCTTC,CASSQGDPAYNEQFF
-,-,TRBV5-1,TRBJ1-2,TGCGCCAGCAGCCCCGCCCGGGGCGCGGGAAACTATGGCTACACCTTC,CASSPARGAGNYGYTF
-,-,TRBV6-6,TRBJ1-1,TGTGCCAGCACCCCGGGAGGCGTCGACACTGAAGCTTTCTTT,CASTPGGVDTEAFF
few,-,TRBV7-3,TRBJ1-1,TGTGCCAGCAGTCTCACAGGGAACACTGAAGCTTTCTTT,CASSLTGNTEAFF
few,TRBD1,TRBV27,TRBJ1-6,TGTGCCAGCAGTTTACGGACAGGCGGCTCATCACCCCTCCACTTT,CASSLRTGGSSPLHF
-,TRBD2,TRBV9,TRBJ2-4,TGTGCCAGCAGCTTTAGCGGGGGGGCCATTGGAAACATTCAGTACTTC,CASSFSGGAIGNIQYF
-,-,TRBV14,TRBJ1-6,TGTGCCAGCAGCCAAGGGATAGGGGTTGGTTCACCCCTCCACTTT,CASSQGIGVGSPLHF
-,-,TRBV2,TRBJ1-5,TGTGCCAGCAGTGATGCCTGGGGAGGTCTGGATCAGCCCCAGCATTTT,CASSDAWGGLDQPQHF
-,-,TRBV5-5,TRBJ1-2,TGTGCCAGCAGCTTGAATTCCGTTGTCTATGGCTACACCTTC,CASSLNSVVYGYTF
-,-,TRBV5-6,TRBJ1-1,TGTGCCAGCAGCCTCCCGACGGGTATGAACACTGAAGCTTTCTTT,CASSLPTGMNTEAFF
-,TRBD2,TRBV7-2,TRBJ2-5,TGTGCCAGCAGCTTAGCGCCTAGCGGGGTCCCAAGAGAGACCCAGTACTTC,CASSLAPSGVPRETQYF
-,TRBD1,TRBV28,TRBJ2-7,TGTGCCAGCGAGTCACCCCGACAGGGAGTCTACGAGCAGTACTTC,CASESPRQGVYEQYF
once,TRBD1,TRBV6-5,TRBJ2-7,TGTGCCAGCAGTTACCAGGGGGCCTACGAGCAGTACTTC,CASSYQGAYEQYF